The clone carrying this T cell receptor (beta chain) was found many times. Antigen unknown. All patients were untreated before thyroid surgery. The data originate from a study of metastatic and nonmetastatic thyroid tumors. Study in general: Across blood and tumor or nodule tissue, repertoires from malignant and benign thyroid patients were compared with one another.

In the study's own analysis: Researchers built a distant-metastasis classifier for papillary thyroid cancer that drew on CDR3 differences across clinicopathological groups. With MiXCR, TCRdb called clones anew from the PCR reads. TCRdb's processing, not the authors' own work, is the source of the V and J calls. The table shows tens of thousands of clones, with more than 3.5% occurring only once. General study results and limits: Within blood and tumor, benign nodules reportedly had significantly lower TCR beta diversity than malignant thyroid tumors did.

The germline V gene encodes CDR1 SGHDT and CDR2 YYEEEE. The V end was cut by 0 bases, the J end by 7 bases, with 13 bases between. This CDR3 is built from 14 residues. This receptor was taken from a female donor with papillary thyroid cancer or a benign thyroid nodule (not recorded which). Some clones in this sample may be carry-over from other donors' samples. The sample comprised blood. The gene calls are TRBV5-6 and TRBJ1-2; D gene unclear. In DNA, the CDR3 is TGTGCCAGCAGCTTGGTCGAGGCGCCCAGTGGCTACACCTTC. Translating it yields CASSLVEAPSGYTF.